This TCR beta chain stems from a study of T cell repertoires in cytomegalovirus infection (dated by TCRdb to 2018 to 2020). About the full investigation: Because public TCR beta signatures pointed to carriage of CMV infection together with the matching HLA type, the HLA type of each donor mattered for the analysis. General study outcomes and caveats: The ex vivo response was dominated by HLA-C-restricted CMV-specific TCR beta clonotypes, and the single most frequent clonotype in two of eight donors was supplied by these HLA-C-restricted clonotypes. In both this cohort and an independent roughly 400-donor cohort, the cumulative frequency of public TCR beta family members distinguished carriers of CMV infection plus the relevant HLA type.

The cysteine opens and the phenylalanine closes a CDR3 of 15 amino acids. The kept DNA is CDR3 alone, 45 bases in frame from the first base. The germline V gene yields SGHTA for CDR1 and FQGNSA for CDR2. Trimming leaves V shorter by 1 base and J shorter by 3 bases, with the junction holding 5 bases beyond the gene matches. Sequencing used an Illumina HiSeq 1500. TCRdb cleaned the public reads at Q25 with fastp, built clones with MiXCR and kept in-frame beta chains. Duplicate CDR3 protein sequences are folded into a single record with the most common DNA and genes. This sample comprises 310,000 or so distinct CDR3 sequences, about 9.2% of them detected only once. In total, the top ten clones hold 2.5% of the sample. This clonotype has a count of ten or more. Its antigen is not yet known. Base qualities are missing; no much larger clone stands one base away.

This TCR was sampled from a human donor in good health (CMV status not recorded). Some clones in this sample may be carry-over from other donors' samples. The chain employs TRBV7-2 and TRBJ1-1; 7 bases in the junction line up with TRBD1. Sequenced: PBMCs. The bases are TGTGCCAGCAGCTTAGGGGACAGCCGTCACACTGAAGCTTTCTTT. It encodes CASSLGDSRHTEAFF.